A single sample gave rise to the 10 T cell receptor beta chains below, sequenced in a study of response to subunit inactivated influenza vaccine (dated by TCRdb to 2016 to 2019). The library came from RT-PCR. TCRdb names Illumina HiSeq 2500 as the instrument used. The public reads were quality trimmed at Q25 with fastp and then assembled into clones with MiXCR by TCRdb, keeping productive beta chains. Every CDR3 protein is listed once, alongside the most common genes and DNA of its rows. A total of approximately 530,000 distinct CDR3 sequences appear in this sample, 13% of them only once. 13% of the sample rests with the top ten. The time point label on this specimen signifies: 40 to 45 days after influenza vaccine administration. The material sequenced was PBMCs from blood, taken roughly 45 days after vaccination. These receptors originate from a man aged 45-65 years who received an inactivated influenza vaccine. Donor details come from another sample of the same person, matched by shared clones.

V gene TRBV20-1 combines with J gene TRBJ1-2; 7 bases are shared with TRBD1. The CDR3 runs to 13 residues. Germline values: CDR1 DFQATT, CDR2 SNEGSKA (reference sequence). V was clipped by 3 bases and J by 3 bases; unmatched bases: 4. The CDR3 is CSASLGTDYGYTF. The CDR3 DNA reads as TGCAGTGCTAGCCTTGGGACAGACTATGGCTACACCTTC.

J is TRBJ1-1 and V is TRBV28; perhaps TRBD1 as D (6 bases). Trimming shortened V by 8 bases and J by 0 bases, and 16 bases separated the two germline ends. Germline assignment: CDR1 MDHEN and CDR2 SYDVKM. The CDR3 spans 15 residues. The CDR3 DNA sequence: TGTGCCAGCCGGGGGGGGGCAGGGTTGAACACTGAAGCTTTCTTT. Its protein product is CASRGGAGLNTEAFF.

The chain is built from TRBV6-2 or TRBV6-3 and TRBJ1-2; D may be TRBD1 (5 bases). V was cut by 0 bases and J by 8 bases, with 10 bases left in between. Germline-derived CDR1 and CDR2 are MNHEY and SVGEGT. The CDR3 is made up of 13 amino acids. This CDR3 reads CASSYSQTAGYTF. The CDR3 nucleotides read TGTGCCAGCAGTTACTCCCAGACAGCCGGCTACACCTTC.

A few counts support this clonotype. The gene calls are TRBV5-1 and TRBJ2-3; 13 bases map to TRBD2. The CDR3 totals 16 residues. From germline, CDR1 is SGHRS and CDR2 YFSETQ. Trimming removed 4 bases from V and 2 bases from J; junction bases left unmatched: 4. The CDR3 protein is CASSDTSGGVTDTQYF. The CDR3 nucleotides read TGCGCCAGCAGCGACACTAGCGGGGGGGTCACAGATACGCAGTATTTT.

The chain is built from TRBV12-3 or TRBV12-4 and TRBJ2-7; 7 bases are shared with TRBD1. Trimming at V came to 6 bases and at J to 8 bases, leaving 7 bases not matched to a gene. CDR3 length: 12 amino acids. The CDR3 DNA reads as TGTGCCAGCAGAAGACAGGGTCTCCAGCAGTACTTC. This sequence encodes CASRRQGLQQYF.

The V gene is TRBV3-1, the J gene TRBJ1-1, with D unresolved. The V end was cut by 10 bases, the J end by 0 bases, with 12 bases between. This CDR3 region has 13 residues. Germline CDR1 is LGHDT and CDR2 is YNNKEL (reference sequence). CDR3 in DNA: TGTGCCACCTCCTCTGGATTGAACACTGAAGCTTTCTTT. Translated: CATSSGLNTEAFF. Variable domain in full (rest from reference TRBV3-1 and TRBJ1-1): DTAVSQTPKYLVTQMGNDKSIKCEQNLGHDTMYWYKQDSKKFLKIMFSYNNKELIINETVPNRFSPKSPDKAHLNLHINSLELGDSAVYFCATSSGLNTEAFFGQGTRLTVV.

This clonotype was detected only a few times. V gene TRBV10-3 combines with J gene TRBJ2-7, with 9 bases aligning to TRBD1. The CDR3 is 15 residues long. Germline V gene lookup returns CDR1 ENHRY and CDR2 SYGVKD. V dropped 8 bases and J dropped 2; count of bases not matched to a gene: 10. The CDR3 region has the DNA TGTGCCATCCGCGGTTACCGGGACAGGGCCTACGAGCAGTACTTC. It yields the protein CAIRGYRDRAYEQYF.

This clonotype appeared a single time. The V gene is TRBV18, the J gene TRBJ2-5, with D possibly TRBD2 on 7 matching bases. The CDR3 extends over 14 amino acids. Germline V gives CDR1 KGHSH, CDR2 LQKENI. The germline V and J ends were trimmed by 4 bases and 5 bases, with 14 bases remaining between them. The CDR3 DNA reads as TGTGCCAGCTCACGACCGGGGGGCGCCGAGACCCAGTACTTC. It codes for CASSRPGGAETQYF.

The rearrangement links TRBV28 to TRBJ2-7, with 8 bases aligning to TRBD1. V lost 10 bases and J lost 3; bases outside the gene matches: 11. Germline CDR1 and CDR2: MDHEN and SYDVKM. There are 14 residues in the CDR3. CDR3 coding DNA: TGTGCCAACAGGGTAACCGGACAGGGCTACGAGCAGTACTTC. Protein product: CANRVTGQGYEQYF.

This clonotype has just a few counts. The rearrangement joins TRBV25-1 to TRBJ2-3; perhaps D is TRBD1 or TRBD2 (5 bases each). V was cut by 3 bases and J by 1 base, with 14 bases left in between. Germline CDR1 MGHDK, CDR2 SYGVNS. The CDR3 sequence is 16 residues long. The CDR3 here is CASSDPGRAGTDTQYF. CDR3 bases: TGTGCCAGCAGTGACCCGGGGCGGGCGGGCACAGATACGCAGTATTTT. The full variable domain, in which reference TRBV25-1 and TRBJ2-3 provide the parts outside the CDR3, is EADIYQTPRYLVIGTGKKITLECSQTMGHDKMYWYQQDPGMELHLIHYSYGVNSTEKGDLSSESTVSRIRTEHFPLTLESARPSHTSQYLCASSDPGRAGTDTQYFGPGTRLTVL.